This paragraph covers one T cell receptor (beta chain) sequence. The sample is drawn from a study of blood T cell repertoires in COVID-19. This table comes from immunoSEQ multiplex PCR, and its TCRdb copy is limited to in-frame clones, with some not included. The table has approximately 500,000 clones, around 85% seen once. Germline CDR1 reads SGHTA; CDR2 reads FQGNSA. The CDR3 consists of 15 residues. The V end lost 1 base, the J end lost 1 base, and 9 bases lay between the germline ends. This TCR was recovered from a human donor in a cohort sampled during active COVID-19. The J gene is TRBJ2-3, the V gene TRBV7-2; no clear D. Sequenced: peripheral blood. The CDR3, as DNA: TGTGCCAGCAGCTTAGGAGGCCGTCGCACAGATACGCAGTATTTT. The encoded protein is CASSLGGRRTDTQYF.